This T cell receptor beta chain is from a study of OX40 agonist ivuxolimab in advanced cancers. Study overall: From roughly 20 to 90 years was the age range, with a mean of around 56 years, and around 80% were male.

Exclusion applied to patients with autoimmune disease history or systemic immunosuppression. Trimming took off 4 bases at V and 0 bases at J, with 11 bases between the two ends. There are 15 residues in the CDR3. Germline loops: CDR1 MGHRA, CDR2 YSYEKL. Clones were read by immunoSEQ multiplex PCR, and TCRdb kept only the in-frame ones, dropping some. The table has about 90,000 clones, about nine tenths seen once. The TCR comes from an adult with an advanced solid tumor such as melanoma, head and neck, liver or kidney cancer. J is TRBJ2-3 and V is TRBV4-1; D remains unclear. Sequenced here: CD4+ or CD8+ T cells sorted from blood, sampled in a trial of the OX40 agonist ivuxolimab. CDR3 nucleotides: TGCGCCAGCAGCCTATCCTACTCGAGCACAGATACGCAGTATTTT. Its translation is CASSLSYSSTDTQYF.